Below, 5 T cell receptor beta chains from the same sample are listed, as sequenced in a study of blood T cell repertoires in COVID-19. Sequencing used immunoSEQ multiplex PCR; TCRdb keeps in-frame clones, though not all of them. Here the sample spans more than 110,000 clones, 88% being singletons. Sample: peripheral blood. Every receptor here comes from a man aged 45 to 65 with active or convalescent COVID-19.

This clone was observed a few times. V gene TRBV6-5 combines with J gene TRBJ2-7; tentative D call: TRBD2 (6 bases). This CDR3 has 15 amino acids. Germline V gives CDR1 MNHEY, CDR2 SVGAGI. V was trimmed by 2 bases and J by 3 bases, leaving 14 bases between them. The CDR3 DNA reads TGTGCCAGCAGTTACGTCCCGGGAGAGAACTACGAGCAGTACTTC. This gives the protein CASSYVPGENYEQYF.

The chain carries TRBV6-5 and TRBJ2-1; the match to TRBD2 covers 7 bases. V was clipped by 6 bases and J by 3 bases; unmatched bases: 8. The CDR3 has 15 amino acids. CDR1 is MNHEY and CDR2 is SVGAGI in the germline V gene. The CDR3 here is CASSSRAGFYNEQFF. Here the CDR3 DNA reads TGTGCCAGCAGCTCGCGAGCGGGGTTCTACAATGAGCAGTTCTTC.

CDR3 residues: CASSLVLAGGLEQYF. CDR3 bases: TGTGCCAGCAGCTTAGTACTAGCGGGAGGGCTGGAGCAGTACTTC. V and J are TRBV11-2 and TRBJ2-7, with TRBD2 matching 13 bases. CDR3 length: 15 residues. V shed 1 base and J 7 bases; nucleotides not matched to a gene: 4. Germline V gives CDR1 SGHAT, CDR2 FQNNGV.

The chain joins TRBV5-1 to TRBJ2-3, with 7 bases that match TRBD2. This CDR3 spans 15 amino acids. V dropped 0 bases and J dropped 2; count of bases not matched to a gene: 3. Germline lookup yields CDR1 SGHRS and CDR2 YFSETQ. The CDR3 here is CASSLDGTNTDTQYF. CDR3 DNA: TGCGCCAGCAGCTTGGACGGGACTAACACAGATACGCAGTATTTT.

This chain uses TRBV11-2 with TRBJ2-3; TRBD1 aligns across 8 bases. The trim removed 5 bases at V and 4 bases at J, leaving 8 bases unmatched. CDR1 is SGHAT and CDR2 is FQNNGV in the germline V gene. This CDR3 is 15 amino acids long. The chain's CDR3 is CASSTFRGPADTQYF. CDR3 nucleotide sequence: TGTGCCAGCAGCACCTTCAGGGGGCCTGCAGATACGCAGTATTTT.